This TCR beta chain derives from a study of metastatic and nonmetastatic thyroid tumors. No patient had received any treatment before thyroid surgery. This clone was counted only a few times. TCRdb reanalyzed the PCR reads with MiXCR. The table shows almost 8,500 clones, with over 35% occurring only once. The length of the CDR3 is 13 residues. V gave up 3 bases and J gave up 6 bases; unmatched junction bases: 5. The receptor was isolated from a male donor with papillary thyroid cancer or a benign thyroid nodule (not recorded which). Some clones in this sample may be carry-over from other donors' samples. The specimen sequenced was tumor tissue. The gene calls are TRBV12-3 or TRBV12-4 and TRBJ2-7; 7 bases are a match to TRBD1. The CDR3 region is CASSLVQGSEQYF. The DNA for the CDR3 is TGTGCCAGCAGTTTGGTACAGGGGAGCGAGCAGTACTTC.